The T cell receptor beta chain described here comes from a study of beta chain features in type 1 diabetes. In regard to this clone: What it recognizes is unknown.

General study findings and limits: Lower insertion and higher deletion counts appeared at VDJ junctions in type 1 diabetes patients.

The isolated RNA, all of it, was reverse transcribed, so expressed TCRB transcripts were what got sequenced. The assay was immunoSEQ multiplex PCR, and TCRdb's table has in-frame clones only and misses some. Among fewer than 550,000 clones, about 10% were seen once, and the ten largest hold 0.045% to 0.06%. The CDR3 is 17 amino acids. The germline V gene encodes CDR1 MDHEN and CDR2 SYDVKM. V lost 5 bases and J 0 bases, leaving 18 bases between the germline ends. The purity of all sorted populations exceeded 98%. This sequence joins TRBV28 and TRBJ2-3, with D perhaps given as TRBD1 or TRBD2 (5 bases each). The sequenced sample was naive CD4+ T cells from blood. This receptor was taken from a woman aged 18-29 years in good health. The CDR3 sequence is CASSVNRDAASTDTQYF. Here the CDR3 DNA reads TGTGCCAGCAGTGTAAACCGGGACGCTGCTAGCACAGATACGCAGTATTTT.